These T cell receptor beta chains were read from a single sample in a study of T cells expressing NK-cell markers. With the 5' RACE reads reprocessed, TCRdb shows one record per CDR3 protein and no DNA. Here the sample table reports 250,000 or so distinct CDR3 sequences. The sequenced sample consisted of blood T cells: a sorted CD56 or NKG2C T cell subset, CD4+ or CD8+ T cells, or bulk PBMC T cells (not recorded which). The receptors come from a woman between 18 and 75 years old in good health. Each CDR3 is given with its conserved first and last residue.

v_gene: TRBV29-1; j_gene: TRBJ2-1; CDR3aa: CSVQGGSYNEQFF
v_gene: TRBV28; j_gene: TRBJ2-2; CDR3aa: CASRTGTNTGELFF
v_gene: TRBV18; j_gene: TRBJ2-7; CDR3aa: CASSPRVGTKEQYF
v_gene: TRBV29-1; j_gene: TRBJ2-3; CDR3aa: CSVGASGSSTDTQYF
v_gene: TRBV18; j_gene: TRBJ2-3; CDR3aa: CASSPRGASGNTDTQYF
v_gene: TRBV7-9; j_gene: TRBJ1-3; CDR3aa: CASSLRQAGNTIYF
v_gene: TRBV18; j_gene: TRBJ2-3; CDR3aa: CASSPTGADTQYF
v_gene: TRBV15; j_gene: TRBJ2-2; CDR3aa: CATSRGAFGGELFF
v_gene: TRBV3-1; j_gene: TRBJ2-7; CDR3aa: CASSQASRDILYEQYF
v_gene: TRBV12-3/TRBV12-4; j_gene: TRBJ1-2; CDR3aa: CASSLTAIYGYTF
v_gene: TRBV12-3/TRBV12-4; j_gene: TRBJ1-2; CDR3aa: CASSPTGGAGGYTF
v_gene: TRBV9; j_gene: TRBJ1-3; CDR3aa: CASSVAGVGNTIYF
v_gene: TRBV29-1; j_gene: TRBJ1-1; CDR3aa: CSDLRGLPNTEAFF
v_gene: TRBV29-1; j_gene: TRBJ2-2; CDR3aa: CSVPGKANTGELFF
v_gene: TRBV6-2/TRBV6-3; j_gene: TRBJ2-7; CDR3aa: CASSYSTYEQYF
v_gene: TRBV7-2; j_gene: TRBJ1-2; CDR3aa: CASSLGRAGYGYTF
v_gene: TRBV19; j_gene: TRBJ2-1; CDR3aa: CASSIQLGEQFF
v_gene: TRBV7-9; j_gene: TRBJ1-1; CDR3aa: CASSPTGFTEAFF
v_gene: TRBV12-3/TRBV12-4; j_gene: TRBJ2-5; CDR3aa: CASSLSARGETQYF
v_gene: TRBV11-2; j_gene: TRBJ2-3; CDR3aa: CASSPRGPGGTDTQYF
v_gene: TRBV11-2; j_gene: TRBJ2-7; CDR3aa: CASSLNTGGRYF
v_gene: TRBV7-2; j_gene: TRBJ2-1; CDR3aa: CASSFFQGEQFF
v_gene: TRBV7-2; j_gene: TRBJ2-1; CDR3aa: CASSLNRDNEQFF
v_gene: TRBV4-3; j_gene: TRBJ2-3; CDR3aa: CASSQLGRSDTQYF
v_gene: TRBV7-9; j_gene: TRBJ2-2; CDR3aa: CASSLVPTRNTGELFF
v_gene: TRBV7-3; j_gene: TRBJ2-2; CDR3aa: CASSLGYWTGELFF
v_gene: TRBV7-3; j_gene: TRBJ2-3; CDR3aa: CASSLSRDTQYF
v_gene: TRBV28; j_gene: TRBJ1-1; CDR3aa: CASVQGYTEAFF
v_gene: TRBV28; j_gene: TRBJ2-7; CDR3aa: CASSQGGPRYEQYF
v_gene: TRBV4-1; j_gene: TRBJ1-4; CDR3aa: CASSPLTQGAEKLFF